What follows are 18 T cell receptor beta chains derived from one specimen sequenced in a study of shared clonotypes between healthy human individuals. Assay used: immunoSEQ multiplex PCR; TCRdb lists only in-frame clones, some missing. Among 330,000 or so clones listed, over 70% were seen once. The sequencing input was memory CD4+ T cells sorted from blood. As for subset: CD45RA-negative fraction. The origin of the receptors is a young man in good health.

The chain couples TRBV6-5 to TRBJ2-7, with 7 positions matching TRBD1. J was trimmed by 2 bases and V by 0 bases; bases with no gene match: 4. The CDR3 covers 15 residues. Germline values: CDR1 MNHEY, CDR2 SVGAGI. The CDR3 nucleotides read TGTGCCAGCAGTTACTCCCGGGACAGTACCTACGAGCAGTACTTC. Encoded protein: CASSYSRDSTYEQYF.

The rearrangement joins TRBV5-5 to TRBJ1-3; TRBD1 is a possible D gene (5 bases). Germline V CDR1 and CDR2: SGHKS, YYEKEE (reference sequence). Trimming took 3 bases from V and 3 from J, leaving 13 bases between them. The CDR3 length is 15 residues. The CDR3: CASSSTRQLGNTIYF. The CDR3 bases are TGTGCCAGCAGCTCCACACGACAGCTTGGAAACACCATATATTTT.

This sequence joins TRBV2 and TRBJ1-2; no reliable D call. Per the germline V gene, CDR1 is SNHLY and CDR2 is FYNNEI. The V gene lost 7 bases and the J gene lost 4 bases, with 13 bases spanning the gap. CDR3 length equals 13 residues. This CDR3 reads CASMGRRTYGYTF. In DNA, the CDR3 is TGTGCCAGCATGGGCAGGAGGACCTATGGCTACACCTTC.

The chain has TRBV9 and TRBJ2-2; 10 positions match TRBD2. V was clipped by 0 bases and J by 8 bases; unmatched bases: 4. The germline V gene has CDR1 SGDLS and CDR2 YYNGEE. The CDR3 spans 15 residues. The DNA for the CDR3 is TGTGCCAGCAGCGTAGGTCTAGCGGGAGTGGGGGAGCTGTTTTTT. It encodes CASSVGLAGVGELFF.

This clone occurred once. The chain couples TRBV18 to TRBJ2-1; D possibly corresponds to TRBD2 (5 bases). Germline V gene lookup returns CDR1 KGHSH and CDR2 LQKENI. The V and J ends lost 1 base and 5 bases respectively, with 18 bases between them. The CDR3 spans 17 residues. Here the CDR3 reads CASSPRTAAGVHNEQFF. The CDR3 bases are TGTGCCAGCTCACCACGGACGGCTGCGGGTGTCCACAATGAGCAGTTCTTC.

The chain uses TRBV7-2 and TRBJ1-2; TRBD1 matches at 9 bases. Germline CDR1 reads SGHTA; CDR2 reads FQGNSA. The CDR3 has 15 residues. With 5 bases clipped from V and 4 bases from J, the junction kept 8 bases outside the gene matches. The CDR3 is CASSQVGQGTYGYTF. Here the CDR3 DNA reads TGTGCCAGCAGCCAAGTCGGACAGGGGACCTATGGCTACACCTTC.

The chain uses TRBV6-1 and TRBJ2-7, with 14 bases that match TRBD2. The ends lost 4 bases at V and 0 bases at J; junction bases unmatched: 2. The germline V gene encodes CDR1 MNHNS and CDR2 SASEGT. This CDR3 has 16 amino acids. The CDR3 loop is CASSAGTSGSSYEQYF. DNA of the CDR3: TGTGCCAGCAGTGCCGGGACTAGCGGGAGCTCCTACGAGCAGTACTTC.

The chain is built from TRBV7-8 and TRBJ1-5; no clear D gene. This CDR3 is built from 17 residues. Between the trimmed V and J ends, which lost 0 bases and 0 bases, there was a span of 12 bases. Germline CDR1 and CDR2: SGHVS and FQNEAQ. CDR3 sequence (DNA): TGTGCCAGCAGCTTAGCGGGCCGACTAAGTAGCAATCAGCCCCAGCATTTT. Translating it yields CASSLAGRLSSNQPQHF.

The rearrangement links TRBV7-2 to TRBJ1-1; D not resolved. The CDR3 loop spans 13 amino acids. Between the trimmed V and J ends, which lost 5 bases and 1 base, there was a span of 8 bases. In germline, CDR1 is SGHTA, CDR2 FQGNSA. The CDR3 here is CASSRGRNTEAFF. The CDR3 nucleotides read TGTGCCAGCAGCCGTGGACGGAACACTGAAGCTTTCTTT.

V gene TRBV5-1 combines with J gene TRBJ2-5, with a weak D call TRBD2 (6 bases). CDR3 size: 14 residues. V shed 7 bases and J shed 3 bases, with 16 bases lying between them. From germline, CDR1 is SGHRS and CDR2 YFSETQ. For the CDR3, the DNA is TGCGCCAGCTCCTGGGGGGAGATAGAAGAGACCCAGTACTTC. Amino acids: CASSWGEIEETQYF.

CDR3 in DNA: TGTGCCAGCAGCTCGAACCTGATATCCTACGAGCAGTACTTC. Protein product: CASSSNLISYEQYF. J is TRBJ2-7 and V is TRBV5-4, with D uncertain. CDR3 size: 14 residues. Trimming pared 3 bases from V and 1 base from J, leaving 11 bases between. The V gene's germline CDR1 is SGHNT and CDR2 YYREEE (reference sequence).

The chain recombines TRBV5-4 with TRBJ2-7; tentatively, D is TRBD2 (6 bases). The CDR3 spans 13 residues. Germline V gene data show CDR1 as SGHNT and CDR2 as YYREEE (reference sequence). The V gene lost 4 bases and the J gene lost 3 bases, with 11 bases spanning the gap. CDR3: CASSAGRHYEQYF. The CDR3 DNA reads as TGTGCCAGCAGCGCGGGACGCCACTACGAGCAGTACTTC.

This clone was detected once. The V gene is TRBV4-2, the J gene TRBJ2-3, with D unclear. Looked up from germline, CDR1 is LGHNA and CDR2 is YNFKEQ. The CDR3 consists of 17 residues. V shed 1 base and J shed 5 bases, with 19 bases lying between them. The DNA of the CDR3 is TGTGCCAGCAGCCAAGTTTGGCTAGTAGAGCAGCTAGATACGCAGTATTTT. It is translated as CASSQVWLVEQLDTQYF.

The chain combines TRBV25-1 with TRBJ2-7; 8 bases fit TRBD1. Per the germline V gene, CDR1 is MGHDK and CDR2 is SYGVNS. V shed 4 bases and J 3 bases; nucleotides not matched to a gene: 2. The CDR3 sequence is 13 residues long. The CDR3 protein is CASSAGQGYEQYF. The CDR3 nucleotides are TGTGCCAGCAGTGCCGGACAGGGCTACGAGCAGTACTTC.

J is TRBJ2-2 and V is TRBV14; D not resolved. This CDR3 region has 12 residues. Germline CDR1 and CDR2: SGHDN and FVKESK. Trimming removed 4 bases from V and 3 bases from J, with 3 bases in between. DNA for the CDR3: TGTGCCAGCAGCCCCGACACCGGGGAGCTGTTTTTT. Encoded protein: CASSPDTGELFF. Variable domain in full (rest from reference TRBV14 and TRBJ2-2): EAGVTQFPSHSVIEKGQTVTLRCDPISGHDNLYWYRRVMGKEIKFLLHFVKESKQDESGMPNNRFLAERTGGTYSTLKVQPAELEDSGVYFCASSPDTGELFFGEGSRLTVL.

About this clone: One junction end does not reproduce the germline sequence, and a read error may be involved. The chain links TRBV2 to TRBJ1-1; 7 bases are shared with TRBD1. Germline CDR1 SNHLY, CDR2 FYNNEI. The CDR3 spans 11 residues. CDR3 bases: TGCGCTAGCGGACAGGACACTGAAGCTTTCTTT. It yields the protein CASGQDTEAFF.

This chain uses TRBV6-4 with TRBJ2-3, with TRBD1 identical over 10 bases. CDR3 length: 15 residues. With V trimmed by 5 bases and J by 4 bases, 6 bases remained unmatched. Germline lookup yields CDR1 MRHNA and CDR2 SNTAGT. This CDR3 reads CASSPTGGASDTQYF. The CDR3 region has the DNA TGTGCCAGCAGTCCGACAGGGGGCGCGTCAGATACGCAGTATTTT.

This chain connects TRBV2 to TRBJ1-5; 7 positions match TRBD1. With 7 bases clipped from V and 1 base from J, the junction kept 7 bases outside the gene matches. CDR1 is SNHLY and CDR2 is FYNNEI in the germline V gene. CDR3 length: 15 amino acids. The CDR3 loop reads CASTLTGLSNQPQHF. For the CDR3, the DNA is TGTGCCAGCACCCTGACAGGGCTAAGCAATCAGCCCCAGCATTTT. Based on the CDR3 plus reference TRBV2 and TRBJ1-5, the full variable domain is EPEVTQTPSHQVTQMGQEVILRCVPISNHLYFYWYRQILGQKVEFLVSFYNNEISEKSEIFDDQFSVERPDGSNFTLKIRSTKLEDSAMYFCASTLTGLSNQPQHFGDGTRLSIL.